This passage covers 6 T cell receptor beta chains from one sample sequenced in a study of blood T cell repertoires in COVID-19. Here immunoSEQ multiplex PCR was the method, and the copy in TCRdb shows in-frame clones only, minus some. The repertoire holds some 200,000 clones, with under 90% as singletons. The sequencing input was peripheral blood. These receptors originate from a man older than 75 with acute or convalescent COVID-19.

This clone has just a few counts. CDR3 sequence reads: CASSRGPGQGSVAFF. The CDR3 nucleotides read TGTGCCAGTAGTAGGGGACCGGGACAGGGTAGCGTAGCTTTCTTT. The rearrangement links TRBV19 to TRBJ1-1, with 9 bases that match TRBD1. Germline CDR1 LNHDA, CDR2 SQIVND (reference sequence). Trimming took 4 bases from V and 10 from J; bases not matched to a gene: 13. The CDR3 is made up of 15 amino acids.

V and J are TRBV6-5 and TRBJ2-7; TRBD2 matches at 7 bases. CDR3 length: 14 residues. From germline, CDR1 is MNHEY and CDR2 SVGAGI. V dropped 8 bases and J dropped 2; count of bases not matched to a gene: 9. The DNA of the CDR3 is TGTGCCAGCGGACCTAGCGGCTCTACCTACGAGCAGTACTTC. This translates into CASGPSGSTYEQYF.

The CDR3 reads CASRTAGGQNEQYF. The CDR3, as DNA: TGCGCCAGCAGGACAGCGGGAGGGCAGAACGAGCAGTACTTC. J is TRBJ2-7 and V is TRBV10-2; 10 nucleotides agree with TRBD2. With 6 bases clipped from V and 5 bases from J, the junction kept 7 bases outside the gene matches. The CDR3 is 14 residues long. In germline, CDR1 is WSHSY, CDR2 SAAADI.

The V gene is TRBV7-2, the J gene TRBJ1-1; D remains ambiguous. CDR1 SGHTA and CDR2 FQGNSA come from the germline V gene. This CDR3 has 15 residues. The V gene lost 6 bases and the J gene lost 4 bases, with 18 bases spanning the gap. The CDR3 nucleotides are TGTGCCAGCAGAGTCCTACCTCAGGCACCCACTGAAGCTTTCTTT. This encodes CASRVLPQAPTEAFF.

This rearrangement joins TRBV4-1 to TRBJ2-3; 13 bases line up with TRBD2. This CDR3 region has 17 residues. From germline, CDR1 is MGHRA and CDR2 YSYEKL. After removal of 4 bases from V and 0 bases from J, the junction contained 4 bases not matched to a gene. The CDR3 sequence: CASSRGLAGSSTDTQYF. CDR3 bases: TGCGCCAGCAGCCGGGGACTAGCGGGGTCTAGCACAGATACGCAGTATTTT.

The rearrangement links TRBV27 to TRBJ2-4, with 10 bases identical to TRBD1. CDR1 and CDR2 (germline): MNHEY, SMNVEV (reference sequence). The length of the CDR3 is 15 residues. Trimming took 10 bases from V and 1 from J; bases not matched to a gene: 7. Here the CDR3 DNA reads TGTGCCACTGGGACAGGGGCCGCGGCCAAAAACATTCAGTACTTC. Translating gives CATGTGAAAKNIQYF.